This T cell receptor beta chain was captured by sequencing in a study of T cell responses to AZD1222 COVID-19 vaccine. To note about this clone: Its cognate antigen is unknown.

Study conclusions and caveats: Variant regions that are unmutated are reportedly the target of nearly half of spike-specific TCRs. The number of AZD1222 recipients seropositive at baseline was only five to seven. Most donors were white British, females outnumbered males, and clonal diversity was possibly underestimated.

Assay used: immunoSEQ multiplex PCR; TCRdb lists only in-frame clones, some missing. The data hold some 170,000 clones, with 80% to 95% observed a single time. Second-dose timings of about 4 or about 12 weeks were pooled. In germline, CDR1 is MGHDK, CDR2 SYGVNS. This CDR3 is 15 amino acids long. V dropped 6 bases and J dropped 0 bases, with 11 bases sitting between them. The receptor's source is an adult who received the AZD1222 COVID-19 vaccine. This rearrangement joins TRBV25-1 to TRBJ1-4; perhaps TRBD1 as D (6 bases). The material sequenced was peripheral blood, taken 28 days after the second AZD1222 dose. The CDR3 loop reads CASSVTGTTNEKLFF. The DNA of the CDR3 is TGTGCCAGCAGCGTAACAGGGACAACTAATGAAAAACTGTTTTTT.